The 13 T cell receptor beta chains below come from one sample, sequenced in a study of stem cell transplantation in POMP-related autoinflammatory disease. Clones were read by immunoSEQ multiplex PCR, and TCRdb kept only the in-frame ones, dropping some. The sample consists of 5,000 or so clones, around 90% of them appearing once. The specimen was CD8+ T cells from PBMCs, collected after stem cell transplantation. Receptors were obtained from a human patient with POMP-related autoinflammation and immune dysregulation (PRAID). Some T cells here may be from the graft donor.

The V gene is TRBV9, the J gene TRBJ1-5, with D perhaps matching TRBD1 (5 bases). CDR3 size: 15 residues. Trimming pared 4 bases from V and 5 bases from J, leaving 16 bases between. CDR1 is SGDLS, CDR2 YYNGEE, per germline. The CDR3 here is CASSPRGENHQPQHF. The CDR3 DNA reads TGTGCCAGCAGCCCCCGGGGGGAGAACCATCAGCCCCAGCATTTT.

This clone came up once. The J gene is TRBJ2-5, the V gene TRBV7-3, with 10 bases aligning to TRBD2. Germline lookup yields CDR1 SGHTA and CDR2 FQGTGA. CDR3 size: 15 residues. Unmatched junction bases numbered 5, after V lost 5 bases and J lost 2 bases. The DNA of the CDR3 is TGTGCCAGCAGCGCGACTAGCGGGCCTCAAGAGACCCAGTACTTC. Amino acids: CASSATSGPQETQYF.

V usage is TRBV9 and J usage is TRBJ2-7; 7 bases line up with TRBD2. The CDR3 spans 15 residues. Per the germline V gene, CDR1 is SGDLS and CDR2 is YYNGEE. Trimming at V came to 0 bases and at J to 2 bases, leaving 5 bases not matched to a gene. In DNA, the CDR3 is TGTGCCAGCAGCGTAGACTTAGCGGGTACCTACGAGCAGTACTTC. It codes for CASSVDLAGTYEQYF.

V gene TRBV7-3 combines with J gene TRBJ2-5; 8 nucleotides align to TRBD2. CDR1 SGHTA and CDR2 FQGTGA come from the germline V gene. V lost 2 bases, J lost 5 bases, and 4 bases stayed unmatched. This CDR3 comprises 14 residues. CDR3 sequence: CASSLAGGSETQYF. In DNA form, the CDR3 reads TGTGCCAGCAGCTTAGCGGGAGGATCGGAGACCCAGTACTTC.

The chain combines TRBV12-3 or TRBV12-4 with TRBJ2-7; possibly TRBD1 for D (5 bases). The CDR3 contains 11 residues. V lost 3 bases and J 7 bases, leaving 7 bases between the germline ends. The CDR3 DNA sequence: TGTGCCAGCAGTTTTGACAGAGAGCAGTACTTC. Its translation: CASSFDREQYF.

This sequence joins TRBV28 and TRBJ2-3; 15 bases line up with TRBD2. This CDR3 region has 17 residues. Trimming took 5 bases from V and 8 from J; bases not matched to a gene: 11. Germline CDR1 and CDR2: MDHEN and SYDVKM. In DNA, the CDR3 is TGTGCCAGCAGTCCCAACCCGGGACTAGCGGGAGGAGGTACGCAGTATTTT. Protein: CASSPNPGLAGGGTQYF.

V usage is TRBV5-6 and J usage is TRBJ2-1, with 9 bases aligning to TRBD2. V gave up 4 bases and J gave up 3 bases; unmatched junction bases: 8. The CDR3 loop spans 16 amino acids. Germline lookup yields CDR1 SGHDT and CDR2 YYEEEE. The CDR3, as DNA: TGTGCCAGCAGCCAGAGAGTACTAGCGGGCTACAATGAGCAGTTCTTC. Translated: CASSQRVLAGYNEQFF.

This chain joins TRBV7-8 and TRBJ2-2, with D tentatively TRBD1 (6 bases). CDR1 is SGHVS, CDR2 FQNEAQ, per germline. V was clipped by 5 bases and J by 0 bases, with 13 bases between them. This CDR3 region has 16 residues. CDR3 coding DNA: TGTGCCAGCAGCCCATTCGACAGGCCGAACACCGGGGAGCTGTTTTTT. Residues: CASSPFDRPNTGELFF.

This clone was recorded only once. J is TRBJ1-4 and V is TRBV7-2; D unresolved. The V end was cut by 5 bases, the J end by 4 bases, with 17 bases between. Germline-derived CDR1 and CDR2 are SGHTA and FQGNSA. This CDR3 is 16 amino acids long. CDR3 coding DNA: TGTGCCAGCAGCGAAAGAACGGGTGGCGATAATGAAAAACTGTTTTTT. Translating gives CASSERTGGDNEKLFF.

CDR3 residues: CASTGGGRTGELFF. The CDR3 DNA reads as TGTGCCAGCACGGGGGGAGGGCGTACCGGGGAGCTGTTTTTT. The chain is built from TRBV11-3 and TRBJ2-2; the match to TRBD2 covers 7 bases. CDR3 length: 14 amino acids. V shed 7 bases and J 5 bases; nucleotides not matched to a gene: 7. Germline-derived CDR1 and CDR2 are SGHNT and YENEEA.

The chain employs TRBV24-1 and TRBJ2-1; TRBD1 aligns across 8 bases. Trimming removed 4 bases from V and 13 bases from J; junction bases left unmatched: 11. Germline CDR1 reads KGHDR; CDR2 reads SFDVKD. The length of the CDR3 is 14 residues. The CDR3 DNA reads as TGTGCCACCAGTGACCGGGCCCTCCCAGGGGGCCAGTTCTTC. Translated, it gives CATSDRALPGGQFF.

The J gene is TRBJ2-5, the V gene TRBV29-1; no definite D call. The germline V and J ends were trimmed by 1 base and 5 bases, with 14 bases remaining between them. CDR3 size: 14 residues. CDR1 and CDR2 (germline): SQVTM, ANQGSEA. CDR3 sequence reads: CSVEGWSAVETQYF. The CDR3 bases are TGCAGCGTTGAAGGTTGGTCAGCCGTTGAGACCCAGTACTTC.

This sequence joins TRBV19 and TRBJ2-3; no definite D call. This CDR3 is 11 amino acids long. Between the trimmed V and J ends, which lost 8 bases and 5 bases, there was a span of 8 bases. Germline CDR1 reads LNHDA; CDR2 reads SQIVND (reference sequence). CDR3 amino acids: CASSGGDTQYF. The DNA for the CDR3 is TGTGCCAGTTCAGGTGGAGATACGCAGTATTTT.